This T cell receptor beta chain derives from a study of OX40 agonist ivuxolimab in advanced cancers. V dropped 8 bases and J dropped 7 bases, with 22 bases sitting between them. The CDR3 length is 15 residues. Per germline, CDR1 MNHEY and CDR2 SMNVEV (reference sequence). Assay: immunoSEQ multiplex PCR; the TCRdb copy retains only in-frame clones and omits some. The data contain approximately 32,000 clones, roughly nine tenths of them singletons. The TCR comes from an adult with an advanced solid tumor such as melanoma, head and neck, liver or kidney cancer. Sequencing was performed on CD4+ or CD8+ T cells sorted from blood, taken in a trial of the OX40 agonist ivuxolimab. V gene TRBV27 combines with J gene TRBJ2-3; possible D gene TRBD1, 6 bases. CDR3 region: CASARDIMSVYTQYF. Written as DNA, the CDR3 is TGTGCCAGCGCAAGGGACATTATGAGCGTGTATACGCAGTATTTT.